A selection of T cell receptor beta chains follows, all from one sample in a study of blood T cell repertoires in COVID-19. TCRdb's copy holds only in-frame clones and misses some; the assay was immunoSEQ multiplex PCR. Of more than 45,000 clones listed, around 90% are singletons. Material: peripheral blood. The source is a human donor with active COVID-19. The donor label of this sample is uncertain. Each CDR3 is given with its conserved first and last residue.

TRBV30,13,CAWSVSSGGEQFF
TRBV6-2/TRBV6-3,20,CASSYGRLAGRSGQHNEQFF
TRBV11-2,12,CASSRGGYEQYF
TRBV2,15,CASRVTGLGANVLTF
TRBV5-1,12,CASSPGGDTIYF
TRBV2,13,CAYGTGGWYEQYF
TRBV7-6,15,CASSDTSAGGDEQFF
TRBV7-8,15,CASSFRFAGAAEAFF
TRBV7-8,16,CASSLVQGSGTGELFF
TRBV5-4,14,CASSLDLQGRGYTF
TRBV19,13,CASSLQMNYGYTF
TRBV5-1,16,CASSLIPGVGTDTQYF
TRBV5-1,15,CASSLGGAPNTEAFF
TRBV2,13,CASSERGTDTQYF
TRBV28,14,CASRLAGVPGELFF
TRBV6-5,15,CASSYSAAGFYGYTF
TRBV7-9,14,CASSFGTGGSEQYF
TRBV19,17,CASSEQGFSSGANVLTF
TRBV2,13,CASSERGLEEQYF
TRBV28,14,CASSFPGQNSPLHF
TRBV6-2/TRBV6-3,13,CASSYMGAETQYF
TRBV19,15,CASKTLAGYTDTQYF
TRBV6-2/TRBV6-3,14,CASSPPGVTGELFF
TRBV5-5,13,CASSLRGGTEAFF
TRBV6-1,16,CASSEMDRGYNSPLHF
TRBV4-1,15,CASSQGGSPTYEQYF
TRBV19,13,CASSTSGRAEQFF
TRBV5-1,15,CASSPVGREYNEQFF
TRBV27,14,CASSFQGAYDEQYF
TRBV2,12,CASGPSGSPLHF
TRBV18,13,CASSPPGSYEQYF
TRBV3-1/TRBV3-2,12,CASSQESSPLHF
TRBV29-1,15,CSVGSGWGMNTEAFF
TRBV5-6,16,CASSPQGLAGLNEQFF
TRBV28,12,CATRPPGQPQHF
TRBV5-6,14,CASSFWTGHSPLHF
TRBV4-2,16,CASSHQQGTSDEKLFF
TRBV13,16,CASSGRGQGRGNTIYF
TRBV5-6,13,CASSSPSTGELFF
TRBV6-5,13,CASSSRQNIGYTF
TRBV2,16,CASSDASGENTGELFF
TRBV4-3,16,CASSQEGYANTGELFF
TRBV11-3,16,CASSLMGTGSSYEQYF
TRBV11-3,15,CASSSGHPDTDTQYF
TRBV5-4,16,CASSLAQVISTDTQYF
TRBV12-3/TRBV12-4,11,CASSRRETQYF
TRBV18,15,CASSPPGTPNYEQYF
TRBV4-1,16,CASSPTGLETNEKLFF
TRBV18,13,CASSPGRNSPLHF
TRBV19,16,CASSIDRQPGRGGYTF
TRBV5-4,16,CASSSGGLAGGYEQYF
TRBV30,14,CAWSVTGYDQPQHF
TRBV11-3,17,CASSLPSAGFSGNTIYF
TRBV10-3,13,CAIGDRFREKLFF
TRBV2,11,CASSAYNEQFF
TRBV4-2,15,CASSQDPGGNTEAFF
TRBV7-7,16,CASSPGTGKGSETQYF
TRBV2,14,CASDRAIMNTEAFF